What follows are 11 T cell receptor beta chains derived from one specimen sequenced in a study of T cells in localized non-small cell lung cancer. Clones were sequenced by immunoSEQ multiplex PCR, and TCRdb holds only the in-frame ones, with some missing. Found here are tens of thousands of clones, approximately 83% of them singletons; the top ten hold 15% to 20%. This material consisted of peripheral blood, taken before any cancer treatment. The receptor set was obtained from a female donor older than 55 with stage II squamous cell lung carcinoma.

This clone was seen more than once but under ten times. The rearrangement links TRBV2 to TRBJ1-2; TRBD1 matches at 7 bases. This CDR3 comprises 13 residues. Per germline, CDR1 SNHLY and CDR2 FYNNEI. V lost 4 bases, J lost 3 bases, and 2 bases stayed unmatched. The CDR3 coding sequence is TGTGCCAGCAGTGCAGGGGGTGACTATGGCTACACCTTC. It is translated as CASSAGGDYGYTF.

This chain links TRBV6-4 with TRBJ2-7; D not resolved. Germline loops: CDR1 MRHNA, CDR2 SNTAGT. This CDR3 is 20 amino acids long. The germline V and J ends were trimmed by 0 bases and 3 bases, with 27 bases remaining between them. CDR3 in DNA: TGTGCCAGCAGTGACTCGGGCCAGGCGGTCCAGACACCTTCCAGCTACGAGCAGTACTTC. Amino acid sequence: CASSDSGQAVQTPSSYEQYF.

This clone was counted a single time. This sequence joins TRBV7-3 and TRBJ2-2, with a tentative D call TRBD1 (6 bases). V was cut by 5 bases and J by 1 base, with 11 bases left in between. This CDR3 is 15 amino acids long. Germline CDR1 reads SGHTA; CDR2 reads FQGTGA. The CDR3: CASSPGGRNTGELFF. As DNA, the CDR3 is TGTGCCAGCAGCCCTGGGGGCAGGAACACCGGGGAGCTGTTTTTT.

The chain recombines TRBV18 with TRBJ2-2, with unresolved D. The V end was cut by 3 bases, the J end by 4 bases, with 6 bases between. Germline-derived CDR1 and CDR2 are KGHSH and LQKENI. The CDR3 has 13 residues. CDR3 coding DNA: TGTGCCAGCTCACCGTCGGCCACCGGGGAGCTGTTTTTT. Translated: CASSPSATGELFF.

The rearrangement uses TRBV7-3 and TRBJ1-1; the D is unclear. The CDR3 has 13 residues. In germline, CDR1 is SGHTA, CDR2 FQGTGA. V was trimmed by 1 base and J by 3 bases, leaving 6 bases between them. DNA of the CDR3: TGTGCCAGCAGCTTAATACGAGACACTGAAGCTTTCTTT. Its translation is CASSLIRDTEAFF.

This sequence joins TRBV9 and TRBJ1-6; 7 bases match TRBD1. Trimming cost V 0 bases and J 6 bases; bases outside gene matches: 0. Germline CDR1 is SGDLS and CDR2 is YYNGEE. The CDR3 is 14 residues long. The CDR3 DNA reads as TGTGCCAGCAGCGTAGACAGGGGTAATTCACCCCTCCACTTT. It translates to CASSVDRGNSPLHF.

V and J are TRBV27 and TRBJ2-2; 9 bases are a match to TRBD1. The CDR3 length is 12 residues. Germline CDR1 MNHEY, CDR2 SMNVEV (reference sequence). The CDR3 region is CGTGVIGGELFF. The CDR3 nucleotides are TGTGGGACAGGGGTTATTGGCGGGGAGCTGTTTTTT.

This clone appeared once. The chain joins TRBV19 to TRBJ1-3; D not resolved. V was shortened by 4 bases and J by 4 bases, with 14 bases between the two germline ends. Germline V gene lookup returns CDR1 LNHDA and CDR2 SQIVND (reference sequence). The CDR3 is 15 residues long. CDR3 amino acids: CASSRISRQGNTIYF. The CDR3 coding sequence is TGTGCCAGTAGTAGGATATCCCGTCAAGGAAACACCATATATTTT.

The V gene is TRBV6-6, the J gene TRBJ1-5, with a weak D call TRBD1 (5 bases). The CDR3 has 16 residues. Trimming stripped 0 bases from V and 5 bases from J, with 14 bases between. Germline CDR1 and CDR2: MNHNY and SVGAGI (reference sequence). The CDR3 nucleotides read TGTGCCAGCAGTTACTCCTCGGGCCTAGGGGATCAGCCCCAGCATTTT. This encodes CASSYSSGLGDQPQHF.

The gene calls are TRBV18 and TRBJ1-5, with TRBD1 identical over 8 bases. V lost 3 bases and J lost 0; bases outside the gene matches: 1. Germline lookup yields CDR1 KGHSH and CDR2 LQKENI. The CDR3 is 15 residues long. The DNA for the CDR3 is TGTGCCAGCTCACCGACAGGGGCTAGCAATCAGCCCCAGCATTTT. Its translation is CASSPTGASNQPQHF.

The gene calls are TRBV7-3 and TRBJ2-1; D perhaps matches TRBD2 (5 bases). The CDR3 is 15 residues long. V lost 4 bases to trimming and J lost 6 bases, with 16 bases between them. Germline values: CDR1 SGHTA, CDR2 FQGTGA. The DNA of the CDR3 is TGTGCCAGCAGCTCGGAAGCGGCCCTCCTCAATGAGCAGTTCTTC. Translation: CASSSEAALLNEQFF.